This TCR beta chain was retrieved from a study of CD8+CD57+ T cells in acquired aplastic anemia. Study-wide background: DNA per sorted CD4+ or CD8+ sample ranged about 0.17 to 30 ug, averaging 3.2 ug. Study-wide results and caveats: Patients and controls shared approximately 30 CD8+ CDR3 sequences. Patients and controls were not found to differ significantly in CD8+ Simpson's diversity.

On this clonotype itself: Its antigen is unidentified.

The V gene lost 4 bases and the J gene lost 3 bases, with 14 bases spanning the gap. CDR1 and CDR2 (germline): SGHRS, YFSETQ. This CDR3 has 14 amino acids. Genomic DNA was employed as the template in profiling TCR beta VDJ and CDR3. TCRdb fed the reads into MiXCR, producing one record per CDR3 protein. The sample contains under 200,000 distinct CDR3 sequences, about 45% of which appear only once. Flow cytometry had shown expanded CD8+CD57+ cells in the patients chosen for sequencing. The blood sampling took place in patients who had so far received no therapy. This sequence originates from a human donor with aplastic anemia. The sequenced sample was sorted CD4+, CD8+, or CD8+CD57+ T cells (not recorded which) from PBMCs. The chain carries TRBV5-1 and TRBJ2-7; D might be TRBD1 (6 bases). For the CDR3, the DNA is TGCGCCAGCAGCCCTACAGGGAAGGACTACGAGCAGTACTTC. This gives the protein CASSPTGKDYEQYF.